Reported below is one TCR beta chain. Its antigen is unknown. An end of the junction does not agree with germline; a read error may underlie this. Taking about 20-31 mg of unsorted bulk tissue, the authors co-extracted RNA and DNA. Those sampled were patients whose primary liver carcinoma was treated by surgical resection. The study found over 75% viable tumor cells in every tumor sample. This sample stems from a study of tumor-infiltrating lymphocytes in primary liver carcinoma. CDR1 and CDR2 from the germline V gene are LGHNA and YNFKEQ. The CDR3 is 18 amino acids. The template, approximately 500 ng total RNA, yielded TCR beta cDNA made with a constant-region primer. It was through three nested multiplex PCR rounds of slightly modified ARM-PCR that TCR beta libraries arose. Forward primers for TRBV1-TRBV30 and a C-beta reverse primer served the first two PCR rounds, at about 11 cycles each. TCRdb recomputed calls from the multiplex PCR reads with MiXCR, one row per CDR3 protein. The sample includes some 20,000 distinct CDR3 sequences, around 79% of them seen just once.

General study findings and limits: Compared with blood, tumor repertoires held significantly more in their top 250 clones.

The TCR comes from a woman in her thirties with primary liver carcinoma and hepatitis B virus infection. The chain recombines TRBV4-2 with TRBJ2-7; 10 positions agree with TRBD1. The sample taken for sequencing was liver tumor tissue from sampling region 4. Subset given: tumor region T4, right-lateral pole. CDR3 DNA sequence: TGTGCCAGCAGCGAGGAACACCTAGGACAGGGGGGACAGCGCGAGCAATACTTC. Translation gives CASSEEHLGQGGQREQYF.